Listed below are T cell receptor beta chains from one sample, sequenced in a study of cytomegalovirus exposure and HLA in healthy donors. Some clones are missing from TCRdb's copy, which holds only in-frame ones; the method was immunoSEQ multiplex PCR. The sample includes 120,000 or so clones, roughly 77% seen only once; the top ten take about 1.7%. The material sequenced was PBMCs. Receptors originate from a man younger than 35 in good health and CMV-seronegative. Both conserved end residues are part of each CDR3. D genes are given only for firm matches. Clone size is not always given. Where it is, it says once, few, many or a class for expanded clones.

v_call	j_call	clone_size	d_call	cdr3_aa	cdr3_nt
TRBV5-1	TRBJ2-3	NA	TRBD2	CASSQSLIAGSTDTQYF	TGCGCCAGCAGCCAAAGTCTAATAGCGGGGAGCACAGATACGCAGTATTTT
TRBV19	TRBJ2-1	few	TRBD2	CASSPGTSSYNEQFF	TGTGCCAGTAGTCCAGGGACTAGCTCCTACAATGAGCAGTTCTTC
TRBV6-1	TRBJ2-2	NA	NA	CASSEGAPGELFF	TGTGCCAGCAGTGAAGGGGCCCCCGGGGAGCTGTTTTTT
TRBV7-2	TRBJ1-2	NA	NA	CASSYQGSSNYGYTF	TGTGCCAGCAGCTACCAGGGCTCTTCTAACTATGGCTACACCTTC
TRBV2	TRBJ2-7	NA	TRBD1	CASREGVGQGSYEQYF	TGTGCCAGCAGGGAGGGGGTGGGACAGGGCTCCTACGAGCAGTACTTC
TRBV19	TRBJ1-2	NA	NA	CASTIGSGYTF	TGTGCCAGTACCATCGGGAGCGGCTACACCTTC
TRBV25-1	TRBJ2-5	NA	TRBD2	CASSVGPGERGVQETQYF	TGTGCCAGCAGTGTAGGTCCGGGGGAGCGGGGGGTCCAAGAGACCCAGTACTTC
TRBV7-2	TRBJ2-6	NA	TRBD1	CASSIPPGQGFPGANVLTF	TGTGCCAGCAGCATTCCACCGGGACAGGGATTTCCTGGGGCCAACGTCCTGACTTTC
TRBV4-2	TRBJ2-1	once	TRBD2	CASSQAIGLAGGVSYNEQFF	TGTGCCAGCAGCCAAGCAATCGGGCTAGCGGGGGGCGTATCCTACAATGAGCAGTTCTTC
TRBV2	TRBJ1-1	NA	NA	CASSDRLGTEAFF	TGTGCCAGCAGCGATCGACTAGGCACTGAAGCTTTCTTT
TRBV4-3	TRBJ2-1	NA	NA	CASSLTAAASLGNEQFF	TGCGCCAGCAGCCTCACTGCGGCGGCTTCCTTGGGTAATGAGCAGTTCTTC
TRBV5-8	TRBJ2-6	NA	TRBD1	CASSPKTGTSGANVLTF	TGTGCCAGCAGCCCCAAGACAGGGACCTCTGGGGCCAACGTCCTGACTTTC
TRBV7-8	TRBJ2-7	NA	TRBD2	CASTQEPGLRREQYF	TGTGCCAGCACCCAAGAACCGGGACTAAGAAGAGAGCAGTACTTC
TRBV6-6	TRBJ1-4	NA	NA	CASSYQNEKLFF	TGTGCCAGCAGTTACCAGAATGAAAAACTGTTTTTT
TRBV13	TRBJ2-3	once	TRBD2	CASSLRLAGHGMTSTDTQYF	TGTGCCAGCAGCTTACGATTAGCGGGCCACGGAATGACTAGCACAGATACGCAGTATTTT
TRBV9	TRBJ1-3	NA	NA	CASTSDLGSGNTIYF	TGTGCCAGCACTTCCGACTTAGGCTCTGGAAACACCATATATTTT
TRBV4-3	TRBJ1-1	NA	TRBD1	CASSQDPNRGWAFF	TGCGCCAGCAGCCAAGACCCCAACAGGGGGTGGGCTTTCTTT
TRBV29-1	TRBJ1-2	NA	TRBD1	CSADRGGYGYTF	TGCAGCGCCGACAGGGGCGGCTATGGCTACACCTTC
TRBV5-4	TRBJ2-7	NA	NA	CASSLPGAREQYF	TGTGCCAGCAGCTTACCGGGAGCCAGAGAGCAGTACTTC
TRBV27	TRBJ2-3	NA	TRBD2	CASSFLSSGASTDTQYF	TGTGCCAGCAGTTTCCTGTCTAGCGGTGCTAGCACAGATACGCAGTATTTT
TRBV19	TRBJ1-2	NA	NA	CASSIPPGGTYGYTF	TGTGCCAGTAGTATCCCCCCGGGAGGGACCTATGGCTACACCTTC
TRBV7-6	TRBJ2-5	NA	TRBD2	CASSLGIAGGSSGETQYF	TGTGCCAGCAGCTTAGGAATAGCGGGGGGGAGTTCCGGAGAGACCCAGTACTTC
TRBV9	TRBJ2-3	NA	NA	CASSVEGGRTDTQYF	TGTGCCAGCAGCGTAGAGGGGGGGCGCACAGATACGCAGTATTTT
TRBV4-3	TRBJ2-5	NA	TRBD2	CASSQERGRETQYF	TGCGCCAGCAGCCAGGAGCGGGGGAGGGAGACCCAGTACTTC
TRBV27	TRBJ2-1	NA	TRBD1	CARPHRGRYHEQFF	TGTGCCAGGCCCCACAGGGGGCGGTATCATGAGCAGTTCTTC
TRBV5-1	TRBJ2-5	few	TRBD1	CASSLGGQGAQETQYF	TGCGCCAGCAGCTTGGGCGGACAGGGGGCTCAAGAGACCCAGTACTTC
TRBV2	TRBJ2-2	NA	NA	CASNQGGELFF	TGTGCCAGCAATCAGGGCGGGGAGCTGTTTTTT
TRBV19	TRBJ1-1	NA	NA	CASSHGTLNTEAFF	TGTGCCAGTAGCCATGGGACTTTAAACACTGAAGCTTTCTTT
TRBV11-1	TRBJ1-1	NA	TRBD1	CASSLKGANTEAFF	TGTGCCAGCAGCTTAAAGGGGGCGAACACTGAAGCTTTCTTT
TRBV13	TRBJ2-7	NA	TRBD2	CASSLGLPGLAYEQYF	TGTGCCAGCAGCTTAGGTTTACCGGGACTAGCCTACGAGCAGTACTTC
TRBV19	TRBJ1-1	NA	TRBD1	CASRTGGATEAFF	TGTGCCAGTAGGACAGGGGGGGCCACTGAAGCTTTCTTT
TRBV19	TRBJ2-7	NA	NA	CASSPVGGDSSEQYF	TGTGCCAGTAGTCCCGTAGGAGGAGATTCGAGCGAGCAGTACTTC
TRBV6-5	TRBJ2-7	NA	TRBD2	CASSYGGAVYEQYF	TGCGCCAGCAGTTACGGGGGGGCCGTTTACGAGCAGTACTTC
TRBV2	TRBJ2-1	NA	NA	CASSDGRVTYNEQFF	TGTGCCAGCAGTGACGGCAGGGTCACCTACAATGAGCAGTTCTTC
TRBV11-2	TRBJ2-3	NA	NA	CASSSWRDTQYF	TGTGCCAGCAGCTCATGGAGAGATACGCAGTATTTT
TRBV7-3	TRBJ2-1	NA	TRBD2	CASSLSGTSGAYNEQFF	TGTGCCAGCAGCTTATCCGGGACTAGCGGGGCGTACAATGAGCAGTTCTTC